Listed below are T cell receptor beta chains from one sample, sequenced in a study of cytomegalovirus exposure and HLA in healthy donors. Sequencing was performed with immunoSEQ multiplex PCR; in TCRdb, only in-frame clones are kept and a portion is missing. The data show about 160,000 clones, around 77% seen once. Sequences were obtained from PBMCs. These receptors were obtained from a woman aged 25 to 39 in good health and CMV-seronegative. Both conserved end residues are part of each CDR3. A D gene is named only where the DNA matches it firmly. Only some rows state a clone size, as once, few, many or a class for expanded clones.

TRBV30	.	.	TRBJ2-7	TGTGCCTGGAGTGTACCGAGCGAGCAGTACTTC	CAWSVPSEQYF
TRBV5-4	.	TRBD1	TRBJ2-3	TGTGCCAGCAGGCCACAGGGGGCTGGCACAGATACGCAGTATTTT	CASRPQGAGTDTQYF
TRBV7-2	once	.	TRBJ1-4	TGTGCCAGCAGCTTAGTGTCGGGGGCTAATGAAAAACTGTTTTTT	CASSLVSGANEKLFF
TRBV27	.	.	TRBJ2-7	TGTGCCAGCAGTTCCTTGGCCCGGAAATTGACTACCGAGCAGTACTTC	CASSSLARKLTTEQYF
TRBV5-1	.	TRBD1	TRBJ1-1	TGCGCCAGCAGCATGGGGGGACAGGGCACTCCTGAAGCTTTCTTT	CASSMGGQGTPEAFF
TRBV6-6	.	.	TRBJ2-7	TGTGCCAGCAGCGAGTTCTCCGAGCAGTACTTC	CASSEFSEQYF
TRBV7-9	.	.	TRBJ2-1	TGTGCCAGCAGCTTTACCCCCACTATTGTCGAGAGCTCCTACAATGAGCAGTTCTTC	CASSFTPTIVESSYNEQFF
TRBV9	.	TRBD1	TRBJ1-5	TGTGCCAGCAGCGTAACAGGGGGCAATCAGCCCCAGCATTTT	CASSVTGGNQPQHF
TRBV19	.	.	TRBJ1-3	TGTGCCAGTAGTATTCAAGCGACAGTCGGAAACACCATATATTTT	CASSIQATVGNTIYF
TRBV7-3	.	.	TRBJ2-7	TGTGCCAGCAGCTTAAGAGGGGGGGTCTACGAGCAGTACTTC	CASSLRGGVYEQYF
TRBV4-3	.	TRBD1	TRBJ2-2	TGCGCCAGCAGCCAAGACAGGACAGGGAACACCGGGGAGCTGTTTTTT	CASSQDRTGNTGELFF
TRBV30	once	.	TRBJ1-2	TGTGCGGGGGTAGGGACTAAGGCCGCAACTAACTATGGCTACACCTTC	CAGVGTKAATNYGYTF
TRBV5-8	.	TRBD2	TRBJ2-1	TGTGCCAGCAGCTCCCGACTAGCGGTGGACAATGAGCAGTTCTTC	CASSSRLAVDNEQFF
TRBV9	.	.	TRBJ2-2	TGTGCCAGCAGCGTCGCCGGGGAGCTGTTTTTT	CASSVAGELFF
TRBV28	.	.	TRBJ2-1	TGTGCCAGCACCACCGCGGGACGGGACAATGAGCAGTTCTTC	CASTTAGRDNEQFF
TRBV6-5	.	TRBD1	TRBJ2-7	TGTGCCAGCAGCCCCGGGACAGGGTTCGAGCAGTACTTC	CASSPGTGFEQYF
TRBV29-1	once	TRBD1	TRBJ1-2	TGCAGCGTTGAAGGACGACAGGGTGGCTACACCTTC	CSVEGRQGGYTF
TRBV2	.	TRBD1	TRBJ1-6	TGTGCCAGCAGCCAAACAGGGACAGGGGATAATTCACCCCTCCACTTT	CASSQTGTGDNSPLHF
TRBV7-9	once	.	TRBJ1-2	TGTGCCAGCAGCTTAGGCTTAAGAGGGGGCTACACCTTC	CASSLGLRGGYTF
TRBV11-2	once	TRBD2	TRBJ2-7	TGTGCCAGCAGCTTAACGGGAGGGGCCTACGAGCAGTACTTC	CASSLTGGAYEQYF
TRBV29-1	few	TRBD1	TRBJ2-1	TGCAGCGTTGACTACGAACAGGGGGCAGGCAATGAGCAGTTCTTC	CSVDYEQGAGNEQFF
TRBV27	.	.	TRBJ2-7	TGTGCCAGCAGTCGAGGGGGATACGAGCAGTACTTC	CASSRGGYEQYF
TRBV19	.	.	TRBJ1-1	TGTGCCAGTAGTTCTCCGGGACAACGGCGCTCTGAAGCTTTCTTT	CASSSPGQRRSEAFF
TRBV19	.	.	TRBJ1-5	TGTGCCAGTAGTATATCCTATCAGCCCCAGCATTTT	CASSISYQPQHF
TRBV7-9	.	.	TRBJ1-1	TGTGCCGGCAGCTCCGTGGGGCGGATCACTGAAGCTTTCTTT	CAGSSVGRITEAFF
TRBV6-5	.	.	TRBJ2-3	TGTGCCAGCAGTTACACGGGACAATCCACAGATACGCAGTATTTT	CASSYTGQSTDTQYF
TRBV5-6	.	TRBD2	TRBJ2-1	TGTGCCAGCAGCCCACCCGGGACTAGCGGGGGGGCTACGTACAATGAGCAGTTCTTC	CASSPPGTSGGATYNEQFF
TRBV5-6	once	.	TRBJ2-7	TGTGCCAGCAGCTTGGCCGTTTTGGGGCACGAGCAGTACTTC	CASSLAVLGHEQYF
TRBV5-4	.	TRBD2	TRBJ2-7	TGTGCCAGCAGCTTGTTGCGGGAGGGCGAGCAGTACTTC	CASSLLREGEQYF
TRBV2	few	.	TRBJ2-7	TGTGCCAGCAGTGGGATGGACAGCTACGAGCAGTACTTC	CASSGMDSYEQYF
TRBV7-9	few	TRBD1	TRBJ1-2	TGTGCCAGCAGCTTGGGACAGGGCCCCCATGGCTACACCTTC	CASSLGQGPHGYTF
TRBV5-1	.	TRBD2	TRBJ2-7	TGCGCCAGCAGCTTGTCCCCTTCTAGCGGGAGCTACGAGCAGTACTTC	CASSLSPSSGSYEQYF
TRBV2	.	TRBD1	TRBJ1-2	TGTGCCAGCAGCCGGGACAGGGGATCTGGCTACACCTTC	CASSRDRGSGYTF
TRBV5-6	.	.	TRBJ2-3	TGTGCCAGCAGCTTGTTCATATTGGGGGGAAATACGCAGTATTTT	CASSLFILGGNTQYF
TRBV5-1	.	.	TRBJ1-3	TGCGCCAGCAGCTTGAGGGGCCTCTCTGGAAACACCATATATTTT	CASSLRGLSGNTIYF
TRBV5-1	.	TRBD2	TRBJ2-5	TGCGCCAGCACTAACTTAGCGGGAGGCGGGGGAGAGACCCAGTACTTC	CASTNLAGGGGETQYF
TRBV7-6	.	.	TRBJ2-7	TGTGCCAGCAGCCTCCGGGACACTTCCTACGAGCAGTACTTC	CASSLRDTSYEQYF
TRBV19	.	.	TRBJ2-7	TGTGCCAGTAGTATAGAACAGGGGGGGACAGACGAGCAGTACTTC	CASSIEQGGTDEQYF
TRBV2	once	.	TRBJ1-1	TGTGCCAGCAGGCATGACAGTCTGAACACTGAAGCTTTCTTT	CASRHDSLNTEAFF
TRBV14	.	.	TRBJ1-1	TGTGCCAGCAGCCAAGCAGGGTGGCCTGAAGCTTTCTTT	CASSQAGWPEAFF
TRBV19	few	TRBD1	TRBJ2-7	TGTGCCAGTAGCCCGGGACAGGCCTACGAGCAGTACTTC	CASSPGQAYEQYF
TRBV28	.	TRBD2	TRBJ2-7	TGTGCCAGCAGTTCCGGCGGGAGGTCCCTTTTGGAGCAGTACTTC	CASSSGGRSLLEQYF
TRBV7-7	.	.	TRBJ2-1	TGTGCCAGCAGCTTAGCGGGGGGACCCTACAATGAGCAGTTCTTC	CASSLAGGPYNEQFF
TRBV18	.	.	TRBJ1-1	TGTGCCAGCTCATACACAGGGAACACTGAAGCTTTCTTT	CASSYTGNTEAFF
TRBV27	.	TRBD2	TRBJ2-1	TGTGCCAGCAGCCGGACTAGCGGGAGGGTGTACAATGAGCAGTTCTTC	CASSRTSGRVYNEQFF
TRBV5-6	.	.	TRBJ1-2	TGTGCCAGCAGCTTGGATTTGGGGCCACAGGGCTACACCTTC	CASSLDLGPQGYTF
TRBV14	.	.	TRBJ1-2	TGTGCCAGCAGCCAAGTCGGGGTAAACTATGGCTACACCTTC	CASSQVGVNYGYTF
TRBV19	.	TRBD1	TRBJ2-1	TGTGCCAGTAGTATCGACAGGGGGCGAAAGGATGAGCAGTTCTTC	CASSIDRGRKDEQFF
TRBV7-8	.	.	TRBJ2-7	TGTGCCAGCAGCTTAGTAGGTAGGGGAAACGAGCAGTACTTC	CASSLVGRGNEQYF
TRBV27	.	TRBD1	TRBJ2-1	TGTGCCAGCAGTTTCCGGACAGGGGATTGGGATGAGCAGTTCTTC	CASSFRTGDWDEQFF
TRBV4-1	.	.	TRBJ1-5	TGCGCCAGCAGCCCCATCAAGGGGAGCAATCAGCCCCAGCATTTT	CASSPIKGSNQPQHF
TRBV6-5	.	TRBD1	TRBJ2-7	TGTGCCAGCAGTTACTCCGGGACAGGGGATTCCTACGAGCAGTACTTC	CASSYSGTGDSYEQYF
TRBV4-1	.	.	TRBJ2-7	TGCGCCAGCAGCCAGGGAGGGGGGGGCAAGGTCTCCTACGAGCAGTACTTC	CASSQGGGGKVSYEQYF
TRBV7-3	.	.	TRBJ2-2	TGTGCCAGCAGGAGAACCTCTGGGACAACGAATCCCGGGGAGCTGTTTTTT	CASRRTSGTTNPGELFF